The table lists the clone carrying this T cell receptor beta chain with a few counts. The antigen is undetermined. The data stem from a study of cytomegalovirus exposure and HLA in healthy donors. Study background: Genetic ancestry analysis placed more than 80% of the 300 to 400 donors that were genotyped in the Caucasian-associated cluster. General observations from the study: Later on, an analysis tied 18,000 or so TCR beta sequences to HLA alleles at 0.05 false discovery rate. TRBV6-2, TRBV6-3 and some other V segments were unresolvable in 87-base-pair reads.

Though probably carrying unrecorded immune exposures, donors were nominally healthy at sampling. Primers: 60 Vbeta forward and 13 Jbeta reverse. The table came from immunoSEQ multiplex PCR; TCRdb's copy has only in-frame clones and leaves some out. The sample contains about 140,000 clones, over 70% of which appear only once. Trimming at V came to 4 bases and at J to 5 bases, leaving 10 bases not matched to a gene. Germline V CDR1 and CDR2: SEHNR, FQNEAQ (reference sequence). The CDR3 is 15 residues long. The V gene is TRBV7-9, the J gene TRBJ2-7; 8 bases match TRBD2. This sequence originates from a male donor in good health and CMV-seronegative. Material for sequencing was PBMCs. Here the CDR3 reads CASSSTSGGLDEQYF. The CDR3 DNA reads as TGTGCCAGCAGCTCCACGTCGGGGGGGCTAGACGAGCAGTACTTC.